This T cell receptor beta chain came from a study of blood T cell repertoires in COVID-19. At the level of the study: Samples came from the United States, Italy and Spain, spanning acute and convalescent COVID-19. PBMCs, B-cell-depleted T cells, or T cells were the source of the cDNA or gDNA that made up the material.

The germline gives CDR1 SGHRS, CDR2 YFSETQ. V was clipped by 5 bases and J by 5 bases; unmatched bases: 10. This CDR3 comprises 15 residues. How the authors handled the data: Amplifying reference gene primers gave estimates of nucleated cell counts. Here immunoSEQ multiplex PCR was the method, and the copy in TCRdb shows in-frame clones only, minus some. For V, J and clone size, that table is used; D and trimming come from the DNA. The top ten hold more than 20% of the sample, which has approximately 69,000 clones, about 70% seen once. Input material: peripheral blood. J is TRBJ2-7 and V is TRBV5-1; 10 nucleotides agree with TRBD1. This receptor was identified in a man aged 55 to 69 with acute or convalescent COVID-19. CDR3 sequence reads: CASSPTGGAMDEQYV. Here the CDR3 DNA reads TGCGCCAGCAGTCCGACAGGGGGCGCGATGGACGAGCAGTACGTC.